This record concerns one T cell receptor (beta chain) sequence. Antigen: not known. The data originate from a study of immune evolution from preneoplasia to lung adenocarcinoma. Here immunoSEQ multiplex PCR was the method, and the copy in TCRdb shows in-frame clones only, minus some. The sample lists fewer than 50,000 clones, around 80% occurring once. Between the mid-2010s and the late 2010s, patients underwent resection in Japan or China. Study observations and caveats: Compared with EGFR-mutant or double wild-type lesions, KRAS-mutant nodules were more clonal.

Source material: FFPE invasive lung adenocarcinoma tissue. This sequence was found in a person in their sixties or seventies with lung adenocarcinoma.

The CDR3 nucleotides read TGCGCCAGCAGCCACATAGGGGGAAAAAATGAAAAACTGTTTTTT. Protein sequence: CASSHIGGKNEKLFF. V usage is TRBV5-1 and J usage is TRBJ1-4; maybe TRBD1 (6 bases). The germline V gene encodes CDR1 SGHRS and CDR2 YFSETQ. The CDR3 has 15 amino acids. V gave up 4 bases and J gave up 5 bases, with 15 bases separating them.